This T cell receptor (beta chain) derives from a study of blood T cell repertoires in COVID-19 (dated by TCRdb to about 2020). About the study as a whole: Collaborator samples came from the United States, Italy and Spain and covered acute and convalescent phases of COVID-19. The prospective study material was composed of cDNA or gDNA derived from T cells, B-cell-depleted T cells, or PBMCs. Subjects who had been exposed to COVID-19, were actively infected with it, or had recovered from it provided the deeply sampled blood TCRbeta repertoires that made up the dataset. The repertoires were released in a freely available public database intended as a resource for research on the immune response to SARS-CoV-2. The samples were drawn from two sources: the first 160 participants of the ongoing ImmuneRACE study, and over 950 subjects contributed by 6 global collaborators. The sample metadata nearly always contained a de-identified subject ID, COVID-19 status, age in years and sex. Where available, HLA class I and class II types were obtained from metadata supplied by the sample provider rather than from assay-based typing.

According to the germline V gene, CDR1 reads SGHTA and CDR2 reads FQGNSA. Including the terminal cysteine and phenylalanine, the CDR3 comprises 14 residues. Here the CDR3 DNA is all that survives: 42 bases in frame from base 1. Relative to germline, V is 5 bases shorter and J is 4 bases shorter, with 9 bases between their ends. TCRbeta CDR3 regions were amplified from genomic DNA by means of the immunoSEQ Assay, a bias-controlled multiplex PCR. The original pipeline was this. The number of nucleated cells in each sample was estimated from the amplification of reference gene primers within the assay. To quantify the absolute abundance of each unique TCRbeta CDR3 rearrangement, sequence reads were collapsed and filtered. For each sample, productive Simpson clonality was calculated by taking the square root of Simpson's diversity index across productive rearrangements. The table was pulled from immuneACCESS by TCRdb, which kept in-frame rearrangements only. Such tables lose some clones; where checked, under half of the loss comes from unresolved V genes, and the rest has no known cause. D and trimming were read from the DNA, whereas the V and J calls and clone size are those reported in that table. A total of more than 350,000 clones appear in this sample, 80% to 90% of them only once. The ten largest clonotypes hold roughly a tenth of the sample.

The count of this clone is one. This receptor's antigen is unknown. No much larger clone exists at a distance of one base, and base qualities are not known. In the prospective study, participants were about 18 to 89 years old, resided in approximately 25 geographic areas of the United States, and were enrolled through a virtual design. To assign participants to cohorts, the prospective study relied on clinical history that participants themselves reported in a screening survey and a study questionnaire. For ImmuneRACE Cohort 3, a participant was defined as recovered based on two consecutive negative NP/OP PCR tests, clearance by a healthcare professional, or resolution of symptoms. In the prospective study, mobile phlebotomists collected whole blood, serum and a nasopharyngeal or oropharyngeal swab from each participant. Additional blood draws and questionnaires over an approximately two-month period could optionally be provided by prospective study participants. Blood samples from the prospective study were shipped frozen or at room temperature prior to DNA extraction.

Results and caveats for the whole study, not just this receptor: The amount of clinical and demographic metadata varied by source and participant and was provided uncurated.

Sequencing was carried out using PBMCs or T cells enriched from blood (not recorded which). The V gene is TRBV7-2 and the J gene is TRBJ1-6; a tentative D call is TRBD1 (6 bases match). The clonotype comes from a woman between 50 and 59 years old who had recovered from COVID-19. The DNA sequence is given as TGTGCCAGCAGCCAAACAGGGTATAATTCACCCCTCCACTTT. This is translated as CASSQTGYNSPLHF.